The clone carrying this T cell receptor beta chain was recorded once. The CDR3 has 15 amino acids. Germline CDR1 and CDR2: SGHTA and FQGTGA. J gave up 0 bases and V 5 bases, and 4 bases lay outside the gene matches. The data were taken from a study of shared clonotypes between healthy human individuals. Healthy HIV-negative adults with no recent acute infections or vaccinations were recruited as donors. Splitting of each subset's genomic DNA was done evenly across several immunoSEQ plates. Data came from immunoSEQ multiplex PCR; TCRdb stores just in-frame clones and leaves some out. Of roughly 1,100,000 clones in the sample, about 75% were seen once.

The TCR originated in a man between 18 and 29 years old in good health. V gene TRBV7-3 combines with J gene TRBJ2-3; 8 nucleotides agree with TRBD2. The sample was memory CD4+ T cells sorted from blood. Subset described: CD45RA-negative fraction. This chain's CDR3 is CASSRIAGSTDTQYF. The CDR3 DNA reads as TGTGCCAGCAGCAGGATAGCGGGGAGCACAGATACGCAGTATTTT.